This entry is about one TCR beta chain. Its cognate antigen is unknown. The sample belongs to a study of neurological immune-mediated disorders. Serving as healthy controls were blood bank volunteers based in Maryland, USA. TCRdb re-called the 5' RACE reads through MiXCR, storing one row per CDR3 protein. The repertoire holds under 40,000 distinct CDR3 sequences, approximately 7.2% seen once, with 5.7% in the top ten. Study-wide results and limits: There were no CDR3 amino acid sequences shared by expanded clones across subjects, a result suggesting private repertoires in all groups. The greatest degree of TCR clonal expansion was observed in HTLV-1-associated myelopathy, with the lowest in multiple sclerosis, below that of healthy controls.

The sequence came from a man aged 45-65 years in good health. The source material was CD4+ T cells from blood.

In DNA form, the CDR3 reads TGTGCCAGCTCACCGGCAGATACGCAGTATTTT. Amino acids: CASSPADTQYF. The J gene is TRBJ2-3, the V gene TRBV18, with D hard to call. Germline values: CDR1 KGHSH, CDR2 LQKENI. V was cut by 3 bases and J by 4 bases, with 2 bases left in between. The CDR3 spans 11 residues.